This T cell receptor (beta chain) was captured by sequencing in a study of blood T cell repertoires in COVID-19. Study as a whole: Sites across the United States, Italy and Spain contributed samples from acute and convalescent COVID-19. PBMCs, B-cell-depleted T cells, or T cells were the source of the cDNA or gDNA that made up the material.

In its sample, this clone was seen once. Authors' processing steps: Amplification of reference gene primers was used by the study to estimate nucleated cell counts. Produced via immunoSEQ multiplex PCR; TCRdb's table is partial and in-frame only. V, J and clone size are taken as reported in that table, and D and trimming were inferred from the DNA itself. Of roughly 31,000 clones listed, around 87% were seen once; the top ten hold approximately 16%. The junction had 6 bases not matched to a gene; V was cut back by 1 base and J by 2 bases. Germline V lookup: CDR1 SEHNR, CDR2 FQNEAQ (reference sequence). The CDR3 has 16 amino acids.

The source of this sequence is an elderly man with acute or convalescent COVID-19. The chain uses TRBV7-9 and TRBJ2-5; 8 bases fit TRBD1. Sequencing was carried out using peripheral blood. The CDR3 region is CASSLGDRGRQETQYF. CDR3 sequence (DNA): TGTGCCAGCAGCTTAGGAGACAGGGGTAGGCAAGAGACCCAGTACTTC.